The sequence of this T cell receptor beta chain was determined in a study of CD8+ T cells in alopecia areata. Background on the study: Scoring of severity for treated patients was based on percentage of affected scalp area.

Study-wide findings and caveats: Lesional scalp exceeded normal scalp in clonality, especially in alopecia totalis/universalis. Researchers say the link of baseline CD8+ expansion to response remains uncertain, with one nonresponder.

V dropped 6 bases and J dropped 0 bases, with 12 bases sitting between them. In germline, CDR1 is SQVTM, CDR2 ANQGSEA. There are 14 residues in the CDR3. Concerning this clone: Its antigen remains unidentified.

The treatment: oral pan-JAK inhibitor, 5-10 mg twice daily. cDNA serving as the sequencing template came from extracted, reverse transcribed RNA. Profiling relied on immunoSEQ multiplex PCR, and the TCRdb table lists in-frame clones only, not all of them. The table shows around 100,000 clones, with about nine tenths occurring only once. The sample consisted of CD8+ T cells sorted from blood, taken between weeks 30 and 35, from a patient treated with tofacitinib. This TCR derives from a human donor with alopecia areata. V usage is TRBV29-1 and J usage is TRBJ2-1, with D hard to call. In DNA, the CDR3 is TGCAGCGTAGCTCAATTTAGCTCCTACAATGAGCAGTTCTTC. It yields the protein CSVAQFSSYNEQFF.